This T cell receptor beta chain was sequenced for a study of early T cells in non-severe SARS-CoV-2 infection. V was shortened by 2 bases and J by 4 bases, with 14 bases between the two germline ends. Germline V lookup: CDR1 GTSNPN, CDR2 SVGIG (reference sequence). This CDR3 region has 14 residues. Researchers attached unique molecular identifiers to individual cDNA molecules. TCRdb itself ran the 5' RACE reads through MiXCR, one entry per CDR3 protein. The data hold around 53,000 distinct CDR3 sequences, with roughly 7.7% observed a single time. Material: whole blood. V usage is TRBV30 and J usage is TRBJ1-2; tentative D call: TRBD1 (5 bases). This receptor was taken from an adult who was a healthcare worker with PCR-confirmed SARS-CoV-2 infection or an uninfected control (not recorded which). Here the CDR3 reads CAWSPPTASYGYTF. For the CDR3, the DNA is TGTGCCTGGAGTCCCCCGACAGCAAGCTATGGCTACACCTTC.